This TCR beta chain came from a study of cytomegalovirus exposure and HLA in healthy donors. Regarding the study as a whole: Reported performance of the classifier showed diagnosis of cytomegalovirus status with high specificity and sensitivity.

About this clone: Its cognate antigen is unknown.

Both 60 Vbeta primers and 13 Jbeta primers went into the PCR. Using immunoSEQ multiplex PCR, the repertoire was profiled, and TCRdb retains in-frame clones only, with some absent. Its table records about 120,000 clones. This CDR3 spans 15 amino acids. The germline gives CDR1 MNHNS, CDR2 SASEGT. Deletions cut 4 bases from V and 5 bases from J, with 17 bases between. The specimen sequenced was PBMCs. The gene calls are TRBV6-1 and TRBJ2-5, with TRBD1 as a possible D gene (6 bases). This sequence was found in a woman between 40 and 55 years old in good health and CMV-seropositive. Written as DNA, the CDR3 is TGTGCCAGCAGTGGGGGACAACTGGAAGGGGAGACCCAGTACTTC. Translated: CASSGGQLEGETQYF.